This T cell receptor (beta chain) was identified during a study of T cells in Graves' hyperthyroidism and ophthalmopathy. This clonotype has at least ten counts. What it binds is not known. General observations from the study: Researchers found most expanded thyroid clonotypes above 0.001 in blood as well. Median prediction lead before ophthalmopathy onset was 5.5 to 7 months with the model. A model built on 13 V-J features separated ophthalmopathy from stable hyperthyroidism.

Clinical symptoms, serum thyroxine and TRAb, thyroid ultrasound and orbital computed tomography together formed the diagnostic basis. Amplification of TCR beta CDR3 regions was performed using RNA transcripts as template. Carried out on the TCR CDR3, a first-round RT-PCR used the HTBI primer set. TCRdb processed the multiplex PCR reads anew with MiXCR; each CDR3 protein has one entry. Among about 570,000 distinct CDR3 sequences listed, more than 45% were seen once. The sample comprised peripheral blood or thyroid tissue (not recorded which). This TCR was sampled from an adult woman with Graves' disease, either hyperthyroidism or ophthalmopathy (not recorded which).

The CDR3 sequence is CASTGQGYYTEAFF. CDR3 nucleotides: TGTGCCAGTACCGGTCAGGGGTATTACACTGAAGCTTTCTTT. The chain is built from TRBV19 and TRBJ1-1, with D possibly TRBD1 on 6 matching bases. Trimming pared 7 bases from V and 3 bases from J, leaving 15 bases between. The CDR3 extends over 14 amino acids. The V gene's germline CDR1 is LNHDA and CDR2 SQIVND (reference sequence).